What follows are 22 T cell receptor beta chains derived from one specimen sequenced in a study of T cells in Graves' hyperthyroidism and ophthalmopathy. Authors of the study amplified TCR beta CDR3 regions from RNA transcripts. A first-round RT-PCR of the TCR CDR3 used the HTBI primer set. TCRdb independently ran MiXCR on the multiplex PCR reads; one entry per CDR3 protein. Among fewer than 900,000 distinct CDR3 sequences listed, around 19% were seen once. The sequencing sample was made of blood. These TCRs come from a woman in her forties or fifties with Graves' hyperthyroidism that later progressed to Graves' ophthalmopathy.

The chain recombines TRBV20-1 with TRBJ1-1, with TRBD1 matching over 7 bases. Germline CDR1 reads DFQATT; CDR2 reads SNEGSKA (reference sequence). V gave up 5 bases and J gave up 0 bases; unmatched junction bases: 3. CDR3 length: 13 amino acids. CDR3 amino acids: CSAGTELNTEAFF. CDR3 bases: TGCAGTGCTGGGACAGAACTGAACACTGAAGCTTTCTTT.

This clonotype turned up a few times. The J gene is TRBJ1-5, the V gene TRBV7-2, with D perhaps matching TRBD1 (5 bases). CDR1 and CDR2 (germline): SGHTA, FQGNSA. Trimming removed 1 base from V and 0 bases from J, with 13 bases in between. The CDR3 is made up of 17 amino acids. DNA of the CDR3: TGTGCCAGCAGCTTAGGGGCAGGGATTTATAGCAATCAGCCCCAGCATTTT. It codes for CASSLGAGIYSNQPQHF.

CDR3: CATKVAGVSTDTQYF. Here the CDR3 DNA reads TGTGCCACCAAAGTAGCGGGGGTTAGCACAGATACGCAGTATTTT. The chain couples TRBV27 to TRBJ2-3, with 9 bases matching TRBD2. The V gene end was trimmed by 10 bases and the J gene end by 0 bases; junction bases not matched to a gene: 8. The CDR3 covers 15 residues. Looked up from germline, CDR1 is MNHEY and CDR2 is SMNVEV (reference sequence).

At least ten counts were recorded for this clonotype. J is TRBJ1-1 and V is TRBV30; maybe TRBD1 (5 bases). Trimming took 3 bases from V and 3 from J, leaving 11 bases between them. Germline V gene lookup returns CDR1 GTSNPN and CDR2 SVGIG (reference sequence). This CDR3 spans 13 amino acids. The CDR3 DNA is TGTGCCTGGAGCTACACAGGTTACACTGAAGCTTTCTTT. Translating gives CAWSYTGYTEAFF.

In its sample, this clonotype was seen many times. V usage is TRBV6-1 and J usage is TRBJ2-7; 7 nucleotides match TRBD2. Unmatched junction bases numbered 8, after V lost 7 bases and J lost 2 bases. Germline values: CDR1 MNHNS, CDR2 SASEGT. CDR3 length equals 14 residues. CDR3 sequence: CASNRDYAAYEQYF. DNA for the CDR3: TGTGCCAGCAACCGGGACTATGCAGCCTACGAGCAGTACTTC.

This clonotype has at least ten counts. V gene TRBV20-1 combines with J gene TRBJ2-5, with TRBD1 as a possible D gene (5 bases). The CDR3 runs 13 residues. The germline gives CDR1 DFQATT, CDR2 SNEGSKA (reference sequence). V was shortened by 5 bases and J by 1 base, with 11 bases between the two germline ends. CDR3 residues: CSAGKDTQETQYF. CDR3 sequence (DNA): TGCAGTGCTGGAAAGGACACCCAAGAGACCCAGTACTTC.

Notes on this clonotype: An end of the junction differs from the germline gene, which may be a read error. V is TRBV5-1 and J is TRBJ1-2, with D unresolved. In germline, CDR1 is SGHRS, CDR2 YFSETQ. The CDR3 loop spans 14 amino acids. CDR3 amino acids: CASSVRPSNYGYTF. CDR3 coding DNA: TGTGCCAGCAGCGTACGGCCAAGTAACTATGGCTACACCTTC. Looking up the rest from reference TRBV5-1 and TRBJ1-2 gives the full variable domain: KAGVTQTPRYLIKTRGQQVTLSCSPISGHRSVSWYQQTPGQGLQFLFEYFSETQRNKGNFPGRFSGRQFSNSRSEMNVSTLELGDSALYLCASSVRPSNYGYTFGSGTRLTVV.

At least ten counts were recorded for this clonotype. This sequence joins TRBV7-9 and TRBJ1-2, with D maybe TRBD1 (5 bases). The germline gives CDR1 SEHNR, CDR2 FQNEAQ (reference sequence). The V end was cut by 4 bases, the J end by 3 bases, with 15 bases between. The CDR3 extends over 15 amino acids. The CDR3: CASSYNQGYDYGYTF. CDR3 coding DNA: TGTGCCAGCAGCTACAACCAGGGTTACGACTATGGCTACACCTTC.

This clonotype was counted at least ten times. This chain joins TRBV11-2 and TRBJ2-7; maybe TRBD1 (5 bases). In germline, CDR1 is SGHAT, CDR2 FQNNGV. The CDR3 is made up of 14 amino acids. The V and J ends lost 2 bases and 2 bases respectively, with 10 bases between them. The CDR3 spells CASSLWGETYEQYF. Written as DNA, the CDR3 is TGTGCCAGCAGCTTATGGGGCGAGACCTACGAGCAGTACTTC.

This clonotype was observed a handful of times. The chain couples TRBV2 to TRBJ1-5; 7 nucleotides match TRBD1. This CDR3 has 14 amino acids. With V trimmed by 6 bases and J by 7 bases, 9 bases remained unmatched. Germline CDR1 reads SNHLY; CDR2 reads FYNNEI. In nucleotides, the CDR3 is TGTGCCAGCAGACTGGACAGGTTCGGCCAGCCCCAGCATTTT. Its translation: CASRLDRFGQPQHF.

This rearrangement joins TRBV6-1 to TRBJ1-2, with D possibly being TRBD1 (6 bases). CDR3 length: 16 residues. Trimming removed 6 bases at V and 2 bases at J, with 19 bases between. The V gene's germline CDR1 is MNHNS and CDR2 SASEGT. The DNA of the CDR3 is TGTGCCAGCAGACTAAAACGGAGGGGGGGAAACTATGGCTACACCTTC. It yields the protein CASRLKRRGGNYGYTF.

The genes are TRBV19 and TRBJ1-5, with TRBD1 matching 9 bases. This CDR3 has 16 amino acids. Germline V gene lookup returns CDR1 LNHDA and CDR2 SQIVND (reference sequence). Unmatched junction bases numbered 8, after V lost 5 bases and J lost 3 bases. The CDR3 here is CASSAEGQGVNQPQHF. For the CDR3, the DNA is TGTGCCAGTAGTGCGGAGGGACAGGGCGTCAATCAGCCCCAGCATTTT.

This clonotype was picked up a small number of times. V usage is TRBV29-1 and J usage is TRBJ2-3; 9 bases match TRBD1. CDR1 and CDR2 (germline): SQVTM, ANQGSEA. The CDR3 sequence is 13 residues long. V shed 7 bases and J 3 bases; nucleotides not matched to a gene: 5. As DNA, the CDR3 is TGCAGCGCCATACAGGGGGCTACAGATACGCAGTATTTT. It translates to CSAIQGATDTQYF.

The sample holds a few counts of this clonotype. The genes are TRBV27 and TRBJ1-2; D may be TRBD1 (5 bases). The CDR3 totals 14 residues. CDR1 is MNHEY, CDR2 SMNVEV, per germline (reference sequence). The ends were cut back, 9 bases at V and 1 base at J, with 15 bases in the middle. CDR3 protein: CASKRDLDNYGYTF. The DNA for the CDR3 is TGTGCCAGTAAGAGGGACCTCGATAACTATGGCTACACCTTC.

The V call is TRBV4-2, the J call TRBJ1-5; 8 nucleotides match TRBD1. The CDR3 is 17 residues long. J lost 4 bases, V lost 1 base, and 9 bases had no gene match. Germline V lookup: CDR1 LGHNA, CDR2 YNFKEQ. Here the CDR3 reads CASSQVGGQVFNQPQHF. The CDR3 nucleotides read TGTGCCAGCAGCCAAGTGGGGGGACAGGTATTTAATCAGCCCCAGCATTTT.

This clonotype was detected ten times or more. This CDR3 is CSALNLGQGNEKLFF. CDR3 sequence (DNA): TGCAGTGCTCTTAATCTAGGACAGGGGAATGAAAAACTGTTTTTT. The rearrangement uses TRBV20-1 and TRBJ1-4; TRBD1 aligns across 9 bases. Trimming removed 5 bases from V and 5 bases from J; junction bases left unmatched: 9. The germline CDR1 and CDR2 sequences are DFQATT and SNEGSKA (reference sequence). This CDR3 is built from 15 residues.

This chain joins TRBV4-1 and TRBJ1-1; perhaps TRBD1 as D (6 bases). The CDR3 runs to 14 residues. Germline CDR1 and CDR2: MGHRA and YSYEKL. The V end lost 0 bases, the J end lost 2 bases, and 7 bases lay between the germline ends. CDR3 loop: CASSQEQGNTEAFF. For the CDR3, the DNA is TGCGCCAGCAGCCAAGAACAGGGTAACACTGAAGCTTTCTTT.

This clonotype was seen at least ten times. The V and J genes are TRBV18 and TRBJ2-1; no clear D gene. V dropped 3 bases and J dropped 5 bases, with 11 bases sitting between them. The CDR3 has 14 amino acids. CDR1 and CDR2 (germline): KGHSH, LQKENI. The CDR3 DNA follows: TGTGCCAGCTCACCTCCCACGGGCAACAATGAGCAGTTCTTC. Translated: CASSPPTGNNEQFF.

The chain combines TRBV19 with TRBJ1-3; 9 positions agree with TRBD1. The CDR3 is made up of 16 amino acids. Germline-derived CDR1 and CDR2 are LNHDA and SQIVND (reference sequence). The V gene end was trimmed by 4 bases and the J gene end by 1 base; junction bases not matched to a gene: 5. CDR3 amino acids: CASSNYRGPSGNTIYF. The CDR3 DNA sequence: TGTGCCAGTAGTAACTACAGGGGGCCTTCTGGAAACACCATATATTTT.

The chain uses TRBV2 and TRBJ2-3; tentatively, D is TRBD1 (6 bases). Per germline, CDR1 SNHLY and CDR2 FYNNEI. The CDR3 has 15 amino acids. Trimming removed 8 bases at V and 1 base at J, with 16 bases between. The CDR3, as DNA: TGTGCCAGCCTAATCAGGGGATCGGGCACAGATACGCAGTATTTT. Residues: CASLIRGSGTDTQYF. Full variable domain (outside the CDR3, taken from reference TRBV2 and TRBJ2-3): EPEVTQTPSHQVTQMGQEVILRCVPISNHLYFYWYRQILGQKVEFLVSFYNNEISEKSEIFDDQFSVERPDGSNFTLKIRSTKLEDSAMYFCASLIRGSGTDTQYFGPGTRLTVL.

This clonotype was observed a few times. The rearrangement links TRBV13 to TRBJ2-2, with TRBD1 as a possible D gene (6 bases). Trimming stripped 5 bases from V and 8 bases from J, with 12 bases between. CDR1 PRHDT and CDR2 FYEKMQ come from the germline V gene (reference sequence). CDR3 length: 13 amino acids. CDR3 residues: CASSISGDGELFF. The CDR3 DNA follows: TGTGCCAGCAGCATTTCAGGGGATGGGGAGCTGTTTTTT.

This clonotype was detected a few times. V gene TRBV7-9 combines with J gene TRBJ2-5; possibly TRBD1 for D (6 bases). The germline CDR1 and CDR2 sequences are SEHNR and FQNEAQ (reference sequence). This CDR3 has 13 residues. V lost 2 bases to trimming and J lost 5 bases, with 9 bases between them. The CDR3 region has the DNA TGTGCCAGCAGCTTACAGGGGTGGGAGACCCAGTACTTC. Translation: CASSLQGWETQYF.